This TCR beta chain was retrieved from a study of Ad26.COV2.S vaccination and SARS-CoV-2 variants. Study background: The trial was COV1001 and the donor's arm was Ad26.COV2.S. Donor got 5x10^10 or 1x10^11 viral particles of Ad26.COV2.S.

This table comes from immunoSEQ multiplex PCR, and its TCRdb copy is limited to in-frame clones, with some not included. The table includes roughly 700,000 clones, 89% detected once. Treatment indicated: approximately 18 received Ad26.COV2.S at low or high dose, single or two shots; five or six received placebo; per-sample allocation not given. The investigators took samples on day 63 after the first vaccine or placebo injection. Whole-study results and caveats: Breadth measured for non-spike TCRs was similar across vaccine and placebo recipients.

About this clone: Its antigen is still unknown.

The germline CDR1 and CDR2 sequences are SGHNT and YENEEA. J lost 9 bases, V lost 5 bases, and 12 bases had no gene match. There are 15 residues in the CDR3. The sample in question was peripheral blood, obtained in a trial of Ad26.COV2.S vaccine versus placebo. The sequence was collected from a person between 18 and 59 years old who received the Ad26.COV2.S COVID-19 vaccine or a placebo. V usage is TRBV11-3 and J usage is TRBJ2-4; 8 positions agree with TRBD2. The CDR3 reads CASSPGGAVGGIQYF. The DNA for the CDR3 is TGTGCCAGCAGCCCCGGGGGGGCCGTTGGAGGCATTCAGTACTTC. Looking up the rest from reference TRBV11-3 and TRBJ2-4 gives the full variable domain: EAGVVQSPRYKIIEKKQPVAFWCNPISGHNTLYWYLQNLGQGPELLIRYENEEAVDDSQLPKDRFSAERLKGVDSTLKIQPAELGDSAVYLCASSPGGAVGGIQYFGAGTRLSVL.